This T cell receptor beta chain was profiled in a study of blood T cell repertoires in COVID-19. The wider study: COVID-19 samples, acute and convalescent, were from the United States, Italy and Spain. Nucleic acid was either cDNA or gDNA, and it came from T cells, B-cell-depleted T cells, or PBMCs.

This clone showed up just a few times. Original data processing: The assay estimated nucleated cells by amplifying reference gene primers. TCRdb's copy holds only in-frame clones and misses some; the assay was immunoSEQ multiplex PCR. V, J and clone size reflect that table, while D and trimming were determined from the DNA. Of 80,000 to 95,000 clones in the sample, about 70% were seen once. The CDR3 is made up of 15 amino acids. Germline V gene sequence: CDR1 SGHDT, CDR2 YYEEEE. J lost 4 bases, V lost 5 bases, and 5 bases had no gene match. The clonotype originates from a woman older than 75 with active or convalescent COVID-19. The genes are TRBV5-6 and TRBJ1-6, with 8 nucleotides matching TRBD1. Sample: peripheral blood. This CDR3 is CASRRTGFYNSPLHF. The CDR3 DNA sequence: TGTGCCAGCAGACGGACAGGGTTTTATAATTCACCCCTCCACTTT.